The 13 T cell receptor beta chains below all came from one sample that was sequenced in a study of cytomegalovirus exposure and HLA in healthy donors. 13 Jbeta primers and 60 Vbeta primers were used for the PCR. Sequencing used immunoSEQ multiplex PCR; TCRdb keeps in-frame clones, though not all of them. The table shows 110,000 to 150,000 clones, with approximately 80% occurring only once. The sequenced material came from PBMCs. The receptors come from a woman between 35 and 50 years old in good health and CMV-seropositive.

The chain carries TRBV6-6 and TRBJ1-2; D is perhaps TRBD1 (6 bases). In germline, CDR1 is MNHNY, CDR2 SVGAGI (reference sequence). The CDR3 contains 16 residues. The ends were cut back, 6 bases at V and 5 bases at J, with 22 bases in the middle. CDR3 amino acids: CASSKDSHPLGYGYTF. Written as DNA, the CDR3 is TGTGCCAGCAGCAAGGACAGCCACCCGCTCGGGTATGGCTACACCTTC.

The V call is TRBV6-4, the J call TRBJ2-3, with no clear D. The CDR3 is 13 residues long. Germline V CDR1 and CDR2: MRHNA, SNTAGT. The V and J ends lost 0 bases and 3 bases respectively, with 4 bases between them. The CDR3 region has the DNA TGTGCCAGCAGTGACTCGAGGACAGATACGCAGTATTTT. Protein: CASSDSRTDTQYF.

V usage is TRBV18 and J usage is TRBJ2-1, with D possibly being TRBD2 (5 bases). Germline CDR1 and CDR2: KGHSH and LQKENI. Trimming left V 3 bases short and J 2 bases short, with 14 bases between. The CDR3 loop spans 16 amino acids. The CDR3 here is CASSPAGGLPYNEQFF. The CDR3 DNA follows: TGTGCCAGCTCACCTGCTGGCGGGTTGCCCTACAATGAGCAGTTCTTC.

The chain joins TRBV27 to TRBJ2-2; 7 bases map to TRBD1. After removal of 8 bases from V and 5 bases from J, the junction contained 5 bases not matched to a gene. CDR1 and CDR2 (germline): MNHEY, SMNVEV (reference sequence). The CDR3 covers 13 residues. For the CDR3, the DNA is TGTGCCAGCGGGCTACAGGGGACCGGGGAGCTGTTTTTT. Amino acid sequence: CASGLQGTGELFF.

The J gene is TRBJ2-1, the V gene TRBV5-8, with a tentative D call TRBD2 (6 bases). Germline lookup yields CDR1 SGHTS and CDR2 YDEGEE. The CDR3 is 17 amino acids. Trimming shortened V by 2 bases and J by 4 bases, and 19 bases separated the two germline ends. The CDR3 loop is CASSFKAGRGPYNEQFF. DNA for the CDR3: TGTGCCAGCAGCTTTAAAGCTGGGCGGGGCCCTTACAATGAGCAGTTCTTC.

The chain uses TRBV6-6 and TRBJ2-7; 7 positions match TRBD1. Germline CDR1 reads MNHNY; CDR2 reads SVGAGI (reference sequence). This CDR3 is 15 amino acids long. Trimming took 3 bases from V and 0 from J; bases not matched to a gene: 5. CDR3 sequence reads: CASSYPEGASYEQYF. Here the CDR3 DNA reads TGTGCCAGCAGTTATCCTGAGGGGGCCTCCTACGAGCAGTACTTC.

The chain couples TRBV28 to TRBJ2-1, with 12 bases aligning to TRBD2. V shed 1 base, J shed 1 base, and the junction held 11 bases outside the gene matches. Germline CDR1 MDHEN, CDR2 SYDVKM. CDR3 length: 20 amino acids. This chain's CDR3 is CASSLLTSGRKAASYNEQFF. In nucleotides, the CDR3 is TGTGCCAGCAGTTTATTGACTAGCGGGAGAAAGGCCGCTTCCTACAATGAGCAGTTCTTC.

The V call is TRBV11-1, the J call TRBJ1-2, with a possible D match to TRBD1 (6 bases). The CDR3 is made up of 15 amino acids. Trimming removed 7 bases from V and 4 bases from J, with 19 bases in between. Germline V gene data show CDR1 as SGHAT and CDR2 as FQDESV (reference sequence). The CDR3 spells CASTNGQRDLYGYTF. The CDR3 DNA reads as TGTGCCAGCACCAACGGACAGCGAGACCTCTATGGCTACACCTTC.

This chain links TRBV9 with TRBJ2-1, with 12 positions matching TRBD2. CDR3 length: 17 amino acids. Trimming removed 0 bases from V and 8 bases from J; junction bases left unmatched: 9. CDR1 and CDR2 (germline): SGDLS, YYNGEE. The CDR3 DNA reads as TGTGCCAGCAGCGTAGATCCTAGCGGGAGGGCCTTGGATGAGCAGTTCTTC. It codes for CASSVDPSGRALDEQFF.

The V and J genes are TRBV5-8 and TRBJ1-1; D not certain. The CDR3 has 13 residues. Trimming shortened V by 1 base and J by 1 base, and 5 bases separated the two germline ends. Germline CDR1 reads SGHTS; CDR2 reads YDEGEE. CDR3 DNA sequence: TGTGCCAGCAGCTTGCAGTGGAACACTGAAGCTTTCTTT. It is translated as CASSLQWNTEAFF.

This rearrangement joins TRBV6-5 to TRBJ2-1; 8 nucleotides agree with TRBD2. The CDR3 runs 16 residues. Germline values: CDR1 MNHEY, CDR2 SVGAGI. The J segment lost 6 bases and the V segment lost 0 bases, leaving 7 bases of the junction unmatched. CDR3 residues: CASSYSRGRMGNEQFF. CDR3 coding DNA: TGTGCCAGCAGTTACTCCCGCGGGAGGATGGGCAATGAGCAGTTCTTC.

The rearrangement joins TRBV13 to TRBJ2-7; TRBD2 aligns across 8 bases. CDR3 length equals 14 residues. Germline V gene sequence: CDR1 PRHDT, CDR2 FYEKMQ (reference sequence). Germline trimming cut 4 bases from V and 0 bases from J; bases unmatched to any gene: 2. The CDR3 protein is CASSSSGPSYEQYF. CDR3 DNA: TGTGCCAGCAGCTCTAGCGGGCCCTCCTACGAGCAGTACTTC.

The chain employs TRBV4-3 and TRBJ2-1; D call uncertain. The CDR3 is 16 amino acids. Germline CDR1 and CDR2: LGHNA and YSLEER. V was pared by 2 bases and J by 2 bases, with 13 bases between. This CDR3 is CASSQTSGWTYNEQFF. The CDR3 coding sequence is TGCGCCAGCAGCCAAACTTCAGGCTGGACCTACAATGAGCAGTTCTTC.